Sequencing of this TCR beta chain was carried out in a study of T cell responses to AZD1222 COVID-19 vaccine. TCRdb's copy holds only in-frame clones and misses some; the assay was immunoSEQ multiplex PCR. Among 120,000 to 150,000 clones listed, 91% were seen once. CDR1 is DFQATT, CDR2 SNEGSKA, per germline (reference sequence). The ends were cut back, 3 bases at V and 11 bases at J, with 14 bases in the middle. This CDR3 region has 12 residues. The source of this sequence is an adult in good health. The sequencing here drew on peripheral blood, taken on day 0 of AZD1222 vaccination. The V call is TRBV20-1, the J call TRBJ1-5; D uncertain. The CDR3 region is CSASSAESAQHF. The CDR3 nucleotides read TGCAGTGCTAGTTCGGCCGAATCAGCCCAGCATTTT.